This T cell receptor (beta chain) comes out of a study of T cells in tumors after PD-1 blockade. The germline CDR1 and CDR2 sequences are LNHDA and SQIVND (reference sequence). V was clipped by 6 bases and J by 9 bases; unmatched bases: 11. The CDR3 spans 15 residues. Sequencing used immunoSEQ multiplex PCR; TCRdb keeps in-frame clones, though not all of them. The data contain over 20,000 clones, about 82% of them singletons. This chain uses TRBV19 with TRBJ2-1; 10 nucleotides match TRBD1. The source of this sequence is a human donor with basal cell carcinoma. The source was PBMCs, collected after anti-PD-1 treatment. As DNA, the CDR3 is TGTGCCAGTAGGAAGGACAGGGGGTTTCTTGGTGAGCAGTTCTTC. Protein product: CASRKDRGFLGEQFF.